This record concerns one T cell receptor (beta chain) sequence. This entry belongs to a study of blood T cell repertoires in COVID-19. Overall study: COVID-19 samples collected from the United States, Italy and Spain covered acute and convalescent phases. PBMCs, B-cell-depleted T cells, or T cells were the source of the cDNA or gDNA that made up the material.

How the authors handled the data: Nucleated cell number was recorded as an estimate derived from reference gene primer amplification. Measured with immunoSEQ multiplex PCR; TCRdb has only the in-frame clones, and not every one. V, J and clone size are taken as reported in that table, and D and trimming were inferred from the DNA itself. The sample holds about 200,000 clones, approximately 84% seen once. The CDR3 length is 13 residues. Germline V CDR1 and CDR2: SGHNT, YYREEE (reference sequence). V dropped 1 base and J dropped 5 bases, with 10 bases sitting between them. This chain connects TRBV5-4 to TRBJ2-7, with unresolved D. Sequenced: PBMCs or T cells enriched from blood (not recorded which). The receptor was derived from a man aged 35-49 years who had recovered from COVID-19. CDR3 in amino acids: CASSLIGIHEQYF. The CDR3 coding sequence is TGTGCCAGCAGCTTGATCGGTATCCACGAGCAGTACTTC.